A selection of T cell receptor beta chains follows, all from one sample in a study of type 1 regulatory T cells. These receptors are not linked to any known antigen. TCRdb re-derived calls from the reads in MiXCR, one entry per CDR3 protein. The table shows fewer than 70,000 distinct CDR3 sequences, with approximately 64% occurring only once. Source material: cultured T cells, either the whole culture or a sorted T cell fraction (not recorded which). Receptors were obtained from a human donor in good health. The CDR3 runs from the conserved cysteine through the conserved F or W. The order of the fields is D gene, V gene, J gene, clone size, CDR3 DNA, CDR3 protein. The D gene is left open where the match is weak. Size is stated for part of the rows, as once, few or many counts, or as a class when the clone is expanded.

NA,TRBV12-3/TRBV12-4,TRBJ2-7,few,TGTGCCAGCAGTTTCACCCCTTACGAGCAGTACTTC,CASSFTPYEQYF
NA,TRBV6-1,TRBJ2-7,many,TGTGCCAGCCAAACAGCCTACGAGCAGTACTTC,CASQTAYEQYF
TRBD1,TRBV3-1,TRBJ2-7,few,TGTGCCAGCAGCCGGGGTCCGGACAGGAGCTACGAGCAGTACTTC,CASSRGPDRSYEQYF
TRBD2,TRBV7-2,TRBJ2-7,NA,TGTGCCAGCAGCTTAGGGACTAGCGGGCTCTACGAGCAGTACTTC,CASSLGTSGLYEQYF
NA,TRBV7-8,TRBJ2-5,NA,TGTGCCAGCAGCGTGGAGACCCAGTACTTC,CASSVETQYF
NA,TRBV7-2,TRBJ2-2,NA,TGTGCCAGCAGCTTAGCGCATGTCGCGAACACCGGGGAGCTGTTTTTT,CASSLAHVANTGELFF
TRBD1,TRBV3-1,TRBJ1-1,NA,TGTGCCAGCAGCCAACCTGACAGGGGGAATTTGGCTTTCTTT,CASSQPDRGNLAFF
TRBD1,TRBV13,TRBJ2-7,NA,TGTGCCAGCAGCCCCCAAAGGGGACAGGGTGGCGGGAGCTACGAGCAGTACTTC,CASSPQRGQGGGSYEQYF
TRBD2,TRBV20-1,TRBJ2-3,NA,TGCAGTGCGGCGAGCGGGGGCTTCACAGATACGCAGTATTTT,CSAASGGFTDTQYF
NA,TRBV12-3/TRBV12-4,TRBJ2-7,many,TGTGCCAGCAGTTTAGGACAGGTCTACGAGCAGTACTTC,CASSLGQVYEQYF
TRBD1,TRBV11-1,TRBJ1-2,NA,TGTGCCAGCAGCTCGACAGGGATCTATGGCTACACCTTC,CASSSTGIYGYTF
TRBD2,TRBV6-2/TRBV6-3,TRBJ2-1,NA,TGTGCCAGCAGACTTCCGGGACTAGCGGGAAATCATGAGCAGTTCTTC,CASRLPGLAGNHEQFF
NA,TRBV10-3,TRBJ2-3,NA,TGTGCCATCAGTGAGTCAGACAGAGACACAGATACGCAGTATTTT,CAISESDRDTDTQYF
TRBD1,TRBV11-2,TRBJ1-1,NA,TGTGCCAGCAGCTTAGTCACAGGGGGGAACACTGAAGCTTTCTTT,CASSLVTGGNTEAFF
NA,TRBV9,TRBJ2-3,NA,TGTGCCAGCAGCGTACTTCAGGGATCCAGGACAGATACGCAGTATTTT,CASSVLQGSRTDTQYF
TRBD2,TRBV12-3/TRBV12-4,TRBJ2-7,few,TGTGCCAGCAGTCCTACCGGGACTAGCGGATACGAGCAGTACTTC,CASSPTGTSGYEQYF
TRBD2,TRBV4-1,TRBJ2-2,NA,TGCGCCAGCAGCCAAGATCGACTAGCGGGAGCTACCGGGGAGCTGTTTTTT,CASSQDRLAGATGELFF
NA,TRBV11-2,TRBJ2-3,NA,TGTGCCAGCAGCCAGGGACACCACCGGTATTTT,CASSQGHHRYF
TRBD1,TRBV5-1,TRBJ2-1,NA,TGCGCCAGCTCCTCCGGGACAGGGAAAAATGAGCAGTTCTTC,CASSSGTGKNEQFF
TRBD2,TRBV5-1,TRBJ2-1,many,TGCGCCAGCAGTTCGACCGGGACTAGTCTAAATGAGCAGTTCTTC,CASSSTGTSLNEQFF
NA,TRBV5-1,TRBJ2-3,NA,TGCGCCAGCAAGGCAGGGGCAGATACGCAGTATTTT,CASKAGADTQYF
NA,TRBV6-2/TRBV6-3,TRBJ2-5,few,TGTGCCAGCAGCGACGCAGAGACCCAGTACTTC,CASSDAETQYF
NA,TRBV10-3,TRBJ2-1,NA,TGTGCCATCAGTGAGTCGATGGGTAAGGAGTACAATGAGCAGTTCTTC,CAISESMGKEYNEQFF
NA,TRBV28,TRBJ1-4,few,TGTGCCAGCAGTTCCTCACCGGGAGGGAGAGGGAATGAAAAACTGTTTTTT,CASSSSPGGRGNEKLFF
NA,TRBV20-1,TRBJ1-2,few,TGCAGTGCTAGGAGGGACGATAGCTATGGCTACACCTTC,CSARRDDSYGYTF
TRBD2,TRBV5-1,TRBJ2-1,medium-sized,TGCGCCAGCAGCTTGGCCGGGACTAGCGGCTACAATGAGCAGTTCTTC,CASSLAGTSGYNEQFF
NA,TRBV20-1,TRBJ2-3,NA,TGCAGTGCTCCCGGGGCAGGAGATACGCAGTATTTT,CSAPGAGDTQYF
TRBD2,TRBV5-1,TRBJ2-3,NA,TGCGCCAGCAGCACGGACCCGGGACTAGCGGTCGGCACAGATACGCAGTATTTT,CASSTDPGLAVGTDTQYF
TRBD1,TRBV20-1,TRBJ2-3,few,TGCAGTGCTCCGGACAGGACCAGAAACACAGATACGCAGTATTTT,CSAPDRTRNTDTQYF
TRBD1,TRBV2,TRBJ1-2,NA,TGTGCCAGCAGTGTAGGGACAGTCTATGGCTACACCTTC,CASSVGTVYGYTF
TRBD2,TRBV7-2,TRBJ2-7,NA,TGTGCCAGCACCCAGGGACTAGCGGGAGACCCCGAGCAGTACTTC,CASTQGLAGDPEQYF
NA,TRBV7-2,TRBJ2-7,NA,TGTGCCAGCAGCGGGGGTTCATACGAGCAGTACTTC,CASSGGSYEQYF
NA,TRBV18,TRBJ2-6,NA,TGTGCCAGCTCGCTTATACAGGGATCTGGGGCCAACGTCCTGACTTTC,CASSLIQGSGANVLTF
TRBD1,TRBV27,TRBJ2-1,NA,TGTGCCAGCAGTTGGGACAGGGGGTACAATGAGCAGTTCTTC,CASSWDRGYNEQFF
TRBD2,TRBV10-3,TRBJ2-1,NA,TGTGCCATCAGCACACTAGCGGGGGGGGTCAATGAGCAGTTCTTC,CAISTLAGGVNEQFF
TRBD2,TRBV24-1,TRBJ2-1,few,TGTGCCACCAGTGATCCCTCCCCGACTAGCGGGAGAATCAATGAGCAGTTCTTC,CATSDPSPTSGRINEQFF
NA,TRBV29-1,TRBJ2-5,few,TGCAGCGTCCACCGGGGGACGGGAGACGTTAAGACCCAGTACTTC,CSVHRGTGDVKTQYF
NA,TRBV20-1,TRBJ2-3,NA,TGCAGTGCTAGAGTCATAGTAGATACGCAGTATTTT,CSARVIVDTQYF
TRBD2,TRBV5-1,TRBJ2-1,NA,TGCGCCAGCAGCTTGGGGGTCCTACTAGCGCCAAAAATCAATGAGCAGTTCTTC,CASSLGVLLAPKINEQFF